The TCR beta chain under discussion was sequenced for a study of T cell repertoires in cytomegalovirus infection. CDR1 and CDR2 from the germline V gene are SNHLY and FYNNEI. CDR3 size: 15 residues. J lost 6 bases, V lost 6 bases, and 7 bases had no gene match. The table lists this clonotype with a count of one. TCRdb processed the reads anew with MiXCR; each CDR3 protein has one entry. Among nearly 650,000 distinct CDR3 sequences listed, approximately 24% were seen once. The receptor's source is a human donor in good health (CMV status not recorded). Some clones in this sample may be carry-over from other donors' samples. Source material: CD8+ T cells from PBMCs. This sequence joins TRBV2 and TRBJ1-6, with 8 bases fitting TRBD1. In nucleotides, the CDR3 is TGTGCCAGCAGGGAGGACAGGGATCGTAATTCACCCCTCCACTTT. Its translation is CASREDRDRNSPLHF.